The T cell receptor (beta chain) described here comes from a study of cytomegalovirus exposure and HLA in healthy donors. The CDR3 has 14 amino acids. Trimming removed 8 bases from V and 3 bases from J, with 17 bases in between. Germline lookup yields CDR1 MNHEY and CDR2 SVGAGI. Primers for the PCR totalled 60 Vbeta and 13 Jbeta. Using immunoSEQ multiplex PCR, the repertoire was profiled, and TCRdb retains in-frame clones only, with some absent. The sample table sets out 75,000 to 95,000 clones. The sequenced sample was PBMCs. The sequence was collected from a man aged 30 to 45 in good health and CMV-seronegative. The genes are TRBV6-5 and TRBJ2-7; D not certain. The DNA of the CDR3 is TGTGCCAGCGCACCCACCCTTTTCGGCTACGAGCAGTACTTC. This encodes CASAPTLFGYEQYF.